This TCR beta chain was captured by sequencing in a study of graft-versus-host responses after intestinal transplantation. Study-level findings and limits: Early after transplant, HvG declines were associated with peak levels of circulating GvH clones. Recipient marrow showed GvH clones, some seen first in ileum or blood.

Post-transplantation marrow specimens were derived from the posterior iliac crest or an alternative site. The CDR3 is 16 residues long. The V gene's germline CDR1 is LNHDA and CDR2 SQIVND (reference sequence). The trim removed 6 bases at V and 1 base at J, leaving 7 bases unmatched. With respect to this clone: What it binds is not known.

Using immunoSEQ multiplex PCR, the repertoire was profiled, and TCRdb retains in-frame clones only, with some absent. The sample holds about 20,000 clones, around nine tenths seen once. V usage is TRBV19 and J usage is TRBJ2-7; 12 nucleotides agree with TRBD2. This TCR came from a human patient who received an intestinal transplant, so some T cells may come from the graft donor. This specimen was bone marrow, taken approximately 120 days after transplant. In DNA form, the CDR3 reads TGTGCCAGTAGCAAAAAACTAGCGGGGGGTTCCTACGAGCAGTACTTC. Protein product: CASSKKLAGGSYEQYF.